One and the same sample provided the 5 T cell receptor beta chains below, sequenced in a study of molecular identifiers for immune sequencing clone quantification. TCRdb re-called the PCR reads through MiXCR, storing one row per CDR3 protein. The table records fewer than 100,000 distinct CDR3 sequences, approximately 22% of them present only once. The material sequenced was naive CD8+ T cells from blood, with Jurkat cell RNA spiked in. The subset is: FACS-sorted CD8+CD4-CCR7+CD45RA+ naive T cells. These receptors originate from a human donor in good health. Some libraries in this study had Jurkat cell RNA spiked in.

In this sample, this clonotype turned up a few times. V gene TRBV20-1 combines with J gene TRBJ2-5; D may be TRBD1 (5 bases). The CDR3 loop spans 17 amino acids. The ends were cut back, 0 bases at V and 1 base at J, with 18 bases in the middle. The germline V gene has CDR1 DFQATT and CDR2 SNEGSKA (reference sequence). CDR3 region: CSARDPSTQVIQETQYF. In DNA, the CDR3 is TGCAGTGCTAGAGATCCCTCGACACAGGTTATCCAAGAGACCCAGTACTTC.

To note about this clonotype: A read error may be the cause here, since a much bigger clone is one base away. This rearrangement joins TRBV7-7 to TRBJ2-2; D gene ambiguous. Germline V gene data show CDR1 as SSHAT and CDR2 as FNYEAQ (reference sequence). The V end was cut by 2 bases, the J end by 3 bases, with 7 bases between. This CDR3 contains 14 residues. The CDR3 loop is CASSLLGDTGELFF. The DNA for the CDR3 is TGTGCCAGCAGCTTACTAGGAGACACCGGGGAGCTGTTTTTT.

This rearrangement joins TRBV9 to TRBJ1-5, with D unclear. The CDR3 is made up of 12 amino acids. Germline values: CDR1 SGDLS, CDR2 YYNGEE. With 2 bases removed from V and 4 bases from J, the gap between germline ends came to 4 bases. The CDR3 sequence is CASSVGNQPQHF. DNA for the CDR3: TGTGCCAGCAGCGTGGGGAATCAGCCCCAGCATTTT.

Points on this clonotype: Being one base from a much bigger clone, this may be a read error. The chain recombines TRBV7-9 with TRBJ2-7; TRBD1 agrees at 10 bases. The CDR3 sequence is 15 residues long. Germline trimming cut 0 bases from V and 3 bases from J; bases unmatched to any gene: 2. Germline CDR1 is SEHNR and CDR2 is FQNEAQ (reference sequence). CDR3 loop: CASSLAWTGGYEQYF. CDR3 coding DNA: TGTGCCAGCAGCTTAGCCTGGACAGGGGGCTACGAGCAGTACTTC.

This rearrangement joins TRBV2 to TRBJ2-7, with D tentatively TRBD1 (6 bases). Germline V CDR1 and CDR2: SNHLY, FYNNEI. The V and J ends lost 4 bases and 5 bases respectively, with 12 bases between them. The length of the CDR3 is 13 residues. CDR3 in DNA: TGTGCCAGCAGTGGAACAGGGAGTGACGAGCAGTACTTC. Translating it yields CASSGTGSDEQYF.